One and the same sample provided the 17 T cell receptor beta chains below, sequenced in a study of tumor and adjacent non-tumor tissue in lung cancer (dated by TCRdb to the late 2010s). The method behind the library was multiplex PCR. Sequenced on an Illumina HiSeq 2500. TCRbeta libraries were constructed through three rounds of nested PCR with primers (Table S4) according to protocols modified from ARM-PCR. TCRdb reprocessed the public reads (quality trimming at Q25 with fastp, clone calling with MiXCR) and kept in-frame beta chains. Each CDR3 protein gets just one entry, which takes the most common genes and DNA from the rows behind it. The sample records about 80,000 distinct CDR3 sequences, about two thirds of which are singletons. The top ten clonotypes cover about 12% of the sample. Bulk unsorted tissue served as the source for RNA extraction, and RNA quality was assessed using a NanoDrop ND-1000 and an Agilent 2100.

Sequencing input: lung tumor tissue. Receptor source: a woman aged 70-85 years with non-small cell lung cancer.

Points on this clonotype: A read error is likely, as this CDR3 ends without the conserved phenylalanine or tryptophan. V gene TRBV12-3 or TRBV12-4 combines with J gene TRBJ2-7; unclear D gene. This CDR3 has 14 amino acids. V gave up 4 bases and J gave up 2 bases, with 12 bases separating them. The CDR3 reads CASSSRTRTYEQYS. CDR3 coding DNA: TGTGCCAGCAGTTCCCGTACAAGGACCTACGAGCAGTACTCC.

A word on this clonotype: One junction end disagrees with the germline gene, perhaps due to a read error. The chain joins TRBV12-5 to TRBJ1-2; D is possibly TRBD1 (6 bases). The CDR3 has 14 amino acids. Germline values: CDR1 LGHNT, CDR2 FRNRAP. CDR3 in DNA: TGTGCTAGTGGGACAGGCAAGGGGCAATATGGCTGCACCTTC. Protein product: CASGTGKGQYGCTF.

This clonotype was counted a few times. A much bigger clone sits one base away, suggesting this may be a read error. The genes are TRBV10-3 and TRBJ1-1; 7 nucleotides align to TRBD1. Germline V CDR1 and CDR2: ENHRY, SYGVKD. CDR3 size: 14 residues. In DNA form, the CDR3 reads TGTGCCATCAGTATTGGACAGGCGAACGCTGAAGCTTTCTTT. Amino acids: CAISIGQANAEAFF.

There are many counts of this clonotype. The genes are TRBV20-1 and TRBJ2-1; unclear D gene. Between the trimmed V and J ends, which lost 0 bases and 0 bases, there was a span of 6 bases. The CDR3 length is 14 residues. From germline, CDR1 is DFQATT and CDR2 SNEGSKA (reference sequence). The CDR3 nucleotides read TGCAGTGCTAGAGATACAGTCTCCTACAATGAGCAGTTCTTC. The encoded protein is CSARDTVSYNEQFF.

On this clonotype itself: This sequence may be a read error, since a much larger clone differs from it by one base. As the CDR3 is not closed by the conserved phenylalanine or tryptophan, this likely results from a read error. This chain uses TRBV12-3 or TRBV12-4 with TRBJ1-1; D gene unclear. Trimming pared 6 bases from V and 2 bases from J, leaving 25 bases between. The CDR3 runs 18 residues. CDR3 protein: CASRPNQWPFSVNTEAFV. In DNA, the CDR3 is TGTGCCAGCAGGCCGAATCAATGGCCTTTCTCTGTTAACACTGAAGCTTTCGTT.

Points on this clonotype: The CDR3 carries no conserved terminal phenylalanine or tryptophan, so it likely arises from a read error. It is unclear where the CDR3 begins or ends on the DNA, so no DNA is shown, and the CDR3 is as TCRdb lists it. This chain links TRBV29-1 with TRBJ2-1; the DNA was not compared with TRBD1, the D call given in the table. CDR1 SQVTM and CDR2 ANQGSEA come from the germline V gene. Inclusive of both ends, the CDR3 amounts to 12 amino acids. CDR3 amino acids: CSVAGGGNVQFL.

This sequence joins TRBV20-1 and TRBJ2-5; 9 nucleotides line up with TRBD2. Losses at the gene ends were 8 bases for V and 2 bases for J; bases not matched to a gene: 9. CDR1 is DFQATT, CDR2 SNEGSKA, per germline (reference sequence). This CDR3 has 14 amino acids. The CDR3 DNA reads TGCAGTACCCAGCGGGAGGACCTTCAAGAGACCCAGTACTTC. Translation: CSTQREDLQETQYF.

The chain uses TRBV28 and TRBJ2-1; possibly TRBD2 for D (6 bases). The V end lost 0 bases, the J end lost 10 bases, and 22 bases lay between the germline ends. Germline V gene data show CDR1 as MDHEN and CDR2 as SYDVKM. The CDR3 has 17 residues. The CDR3 DNA reads TGTGCCAGCAGTTTATGGGGTAACGGGAGTGGTGTCGACGAGCAGTTCTTC. Its protein is CASSLWGNGSGVDEQFF.

Comments on this clonotype: A much bigger clone sits one base away, suggesting this may be a read error. The CDR3 sequence is CARSLDALAGANEQFF. DNA of the CDR3: TGCGCCAGGAGCTTGGATGCTCTAGCGGGAGCCAATGAGCAGTTCTTC. The chain carries TRBV5-1 and TRBJ2-1; TRBD2 aligns across 10 bases. The CDR3 extends over 16 amino acids. Per the germline V gene, CDR1 is SGHRS and CDR2 is YFSETQ.

Worth noting for this clonotype: Because it lacks the conserved phenylalanine or tryptophan at the end, this CDR3 is likely a read error. This chain links TRBV29-1 with TRBJ2-7; no clear D gene. Germline CDR1 is SQVTM and CDR2 is ANQGSEA. This CDR3 spans 11 amino acids. CDR3 DNA: TGCAGTGTTGTGGAAGGCTACGAGCAGTACTAC. Translation gives CSVVEGYEQYY.

This clonotype was picked up a small number of times. The germline gene is not matched at one end of the junction; a read error may be the cause. V and J are TRBV29-1 and TRBJ2-5; 9 nucleotides line up with TRBD1. Germline V gene sequence: CDR1 SQVTM, CDR2 ANQGSEA. This CDR3 has 13 residues. Here the CDR3 reads CSVITGGVETQYF. The CDR3 region has the DNA TGTAGCGTCATCACAGGGGGCGTAGAGACCCAGTACTTC. Looking up the rest from reference TRBV29-1 and TRBJ2-5 gives the full variable domain: SAVISQKPSRDICQRGTSLTIQCQVDSQVTMMFWYRQQPGQSLTLIATANQGSEATYESGFVIDKFPISRPNLTFSTLTVSNMSPEDSSIYLCSVITGGVETQYFGPGTRLLVL.

This clonotype has a handful of counts. At one boundary the junction diverges from the germline segment, which might be a read error. The chain has TRBV4-2 and TRBJ2-3; D perhaps matches TRBD2 (6 bases). CDR3 length: 13 amino acids. Germline CDR1 and CDR2: LGHNA and YNFKEQ. CDR3 protein: CVSSLTRTDTQYF. The CDR3 nucleotides read TGTGTCAGCAGCCTGACTAGGACAGATACGCAGTATTTT.

A word on this clonotype: A junction boundary mismatches the germline segment, possibly from a read error. This chain uses TRBV6-5 with TRBJ2-7; 7 bases align to TRBD2. The CDR3 sequence is 14 residues long. Germline V gene sequence: CDR1 MNHEY, CDR2 SVGAGI. The CDR3 protein is CPSSGGVGFYEQYF. For the CDR3, the DNA is TGTCCCAGCAGTGGGGGGGTCGGTTTCTACGAGCAGTACTTC.

This clonotype was recorded a few times. V and J are TRBV20-1 and TRBJ2-3, with D hard to call. Germline lookup yields CDR1 DFQATT and CDR2 SNEGSKA (reference sequence). With 3 bases removed from V and 2 bases from J, the gap between germline ends came to 3 bases. The CDR3 totals 11 residues. CDR3 protein: CSARITDTQYF. Here the CDR3 DNA reads TGCAGTGCTAGGATCACAGATACGCAGTATTTT.

This clonotype was counted ten times or more. This chain uses TRBV6-1 with TRBJ2-7; D is perhaps TRBD2 (6 bases). The V gene lost 7 bases and the J gene lost 0 bases, with 16 bases spanning the gap. Germline-derived CDR1 and CDR2 are MNHNS and SASEGT. This CDR3 comprises 15 residues. Written as DNA, the CDR3 is TGTGCCAGCAAAAAGATAGCGGACCCCTCCTACGAGCAGTACTTC. This codes for CASKKIADPSYEQYF.

As to this clonotype: Mismatch with germline at one junction end may stem from a read error. The chain carries TRBV29-1 and TRBJ1-1; unclear D gene. Germline V gene data show CDR1 as SQVTM and CDR2 as ANQGSEA. The CDR3 totals 16 residues. Written as DNA, the CDR3 is TGCAGCGTCCAGAGTGCAAGAACTTCTCAGGATGATGCAGCTTCCTTT. It translates to CSVQSARTSQDDAASF.

The genes are TRBV20-1 and TRBJ2-3; D is possibly TRBD1 or TRBD2 (5 bases each). CDR3 length: 14 residues. The V and J ends lost 6 bases and 6 bases respectively, with 19 bases between them. Germline V gene data show CDR1 as DFQATT and CDR2 as SNEGSKA (reference sequence). CDR3 loop: CSASERGVTDTQYF. CDR3 nucleotide sequence: TGCAGTGCCTCGGAGAGGGGAGTAACGGATACGCAGTATTTT.